This TCR beta chain is drawn from a study of CD8 T cells in ankylosing spondylitis. This clonotype was counted at least ten times. In making TCR beta libraries, quantitative 5'-RACE with molecular barcodes was used. Using its own MiXCR run on the 5' RACE reads, TCRdb lists one record per CDR3 protein. Among under 250,000 distinct CDR3 sequences listed, approximately 11% were seen once. V was pared by 8 bases and J by 8 bases, with 13 bases of the junction left unmatched. Germline values: CDR1 ENHRY, CDR2 SYGVKD. The CDR3 length is 15 residues. The specimen was blood, either unsorted or a sorted T cell fraction (not recorded which). The rearrangement uses TRBV10-3 and TRBJ2-2; 8 nucleotides match TRBD2. The clonotype was recovered from a male donor with ankylosing spondylitis or in good health (not recorded which). CDR3 loop: CAIGHTGTSFGELFF. The CDR3 coding sequence is TGTGCCATCGGACACACCGGGACTAGTTTTGGGGAGCTGTTTTTT.